This TCR beta chain derives from a study of blood T cell repertoires in COVID-19. The overall study: Samples of COVID-19 (acute and convalescent) were obtained from the United States, Italy and Spain. The analysed material was cDNA or gDNA that came from T cells, B-cell-depleted T cells, or PBMCs.

Germline values: CDR1 ENHRY, CDR2 SYGVKD. V shed 6 bases and J shed 6 bases, with 14 bases lying between them. This CDR3 is built from 13 residues. One Seattle source followed patients from active infection through their disease course. Profiling relied on immunoSEQ multiplex PCR, and the TCRdb table lists in-frame clones only, not all of them. The sample holds almost 200,000 clones, about four fifths seen once. The origin of this receptor is a woman between 40 and 50 years old with COVID-19, enrolled during active disease. The source material was peripheral blood. The chain recombines TRBV10-3 with TRBJ1-1; a weak D match, TRBD1 (6 bases). The DNA of the CDR3 is TGTGCCATCAGATTAGGGGGAACAGCTGAAGCTTTCTTT. This codes for CAIRLGGTAEAFF.